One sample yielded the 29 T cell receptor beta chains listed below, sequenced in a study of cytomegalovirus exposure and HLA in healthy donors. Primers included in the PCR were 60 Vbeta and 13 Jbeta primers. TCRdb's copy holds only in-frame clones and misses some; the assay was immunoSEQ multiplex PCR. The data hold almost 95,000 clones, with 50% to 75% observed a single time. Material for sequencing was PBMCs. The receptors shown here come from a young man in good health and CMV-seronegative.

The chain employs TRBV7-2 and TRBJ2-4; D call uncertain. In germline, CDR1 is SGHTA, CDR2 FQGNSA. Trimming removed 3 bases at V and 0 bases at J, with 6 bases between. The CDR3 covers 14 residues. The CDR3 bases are TGTGCCAGCAGCTTCCAGATAGCCAAAAACATTCAGTACTTC. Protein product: CASSFQIAKNIQYF.

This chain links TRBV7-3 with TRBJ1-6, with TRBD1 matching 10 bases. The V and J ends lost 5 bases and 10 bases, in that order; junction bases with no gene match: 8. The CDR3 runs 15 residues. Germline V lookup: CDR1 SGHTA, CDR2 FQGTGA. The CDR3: CASSTLGQGLSPLHF. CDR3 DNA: TGTGCCAGCAGCACGCTGGGACAGGGGTTGTCACCCCTCCACTTT.

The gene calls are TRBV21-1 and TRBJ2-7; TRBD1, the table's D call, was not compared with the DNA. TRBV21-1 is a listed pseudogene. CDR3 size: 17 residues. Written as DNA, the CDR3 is TGTGCCAGCAGCAAGACTCAGGGGTCCTTCAGGTTGGGCGAGCAGTACTTC. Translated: CASSKTQGSFRLGEQYF.

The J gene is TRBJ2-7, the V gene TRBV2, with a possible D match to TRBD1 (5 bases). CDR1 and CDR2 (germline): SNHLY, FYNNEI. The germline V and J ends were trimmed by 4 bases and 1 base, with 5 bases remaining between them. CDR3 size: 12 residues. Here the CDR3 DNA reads TGTGCCAGCAGTGGACAGTCCTACGAGCAGTACTTC. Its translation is CASSGQSYEQYF.

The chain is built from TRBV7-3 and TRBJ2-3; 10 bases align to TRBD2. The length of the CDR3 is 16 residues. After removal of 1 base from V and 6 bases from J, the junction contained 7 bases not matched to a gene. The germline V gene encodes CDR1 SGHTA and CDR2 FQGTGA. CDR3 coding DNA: TGTGCCAGCAGCTTAATTGGTCTAGCGGGAGTGGATACGCAGTATTTT. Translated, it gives CASSLIGLAGVDTQYF.

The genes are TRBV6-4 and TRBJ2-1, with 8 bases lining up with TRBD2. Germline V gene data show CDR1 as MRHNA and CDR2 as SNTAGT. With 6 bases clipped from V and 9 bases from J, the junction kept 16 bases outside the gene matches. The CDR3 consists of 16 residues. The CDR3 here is CASRDGSGSQSGEQFF. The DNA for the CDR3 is TGTGCCAGCAGAGACGGGAGCGGGAGTCAGAGTGGTGAGCAGTTCTTC.

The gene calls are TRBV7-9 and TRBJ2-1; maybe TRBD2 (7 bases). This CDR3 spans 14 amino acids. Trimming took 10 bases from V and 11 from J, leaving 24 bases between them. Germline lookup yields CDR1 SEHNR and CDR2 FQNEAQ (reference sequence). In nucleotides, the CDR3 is TGTGCCACCTCCACGGGGGGCCAAGACGGGAAGCAGTTCTTC. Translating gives CATSTGGQDGKQFF.

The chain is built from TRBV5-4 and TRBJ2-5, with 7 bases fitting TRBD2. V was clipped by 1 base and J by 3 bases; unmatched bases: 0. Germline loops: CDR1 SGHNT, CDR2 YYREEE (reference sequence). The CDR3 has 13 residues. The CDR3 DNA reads TGTGCCAGCAGCTTGCGGGGGGAAGAGACCCAGTACTTC. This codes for CASSLRGEETQYF.

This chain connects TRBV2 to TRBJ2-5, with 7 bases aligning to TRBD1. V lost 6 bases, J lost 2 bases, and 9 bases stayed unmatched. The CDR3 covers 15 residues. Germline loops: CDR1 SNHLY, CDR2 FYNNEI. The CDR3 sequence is CASSIPGQRQETQYF. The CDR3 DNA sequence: TGTGCCAGCAGCATACCGGGACAGAGACAAGAGACCCAGTACTTC.

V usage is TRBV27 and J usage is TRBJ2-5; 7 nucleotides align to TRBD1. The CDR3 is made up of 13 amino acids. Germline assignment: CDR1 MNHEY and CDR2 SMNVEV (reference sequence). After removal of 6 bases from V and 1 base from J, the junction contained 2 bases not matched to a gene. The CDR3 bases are TGTGCCAGCAGCAGGGGGACCCAAGAGACCCAGTACTTC. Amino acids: CASSRGTQETQYF.

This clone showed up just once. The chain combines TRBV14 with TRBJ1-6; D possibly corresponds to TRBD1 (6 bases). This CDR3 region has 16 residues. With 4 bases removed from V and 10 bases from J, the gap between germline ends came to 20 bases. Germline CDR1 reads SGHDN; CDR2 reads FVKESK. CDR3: CASSPKAGALWSPLHF. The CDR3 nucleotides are TGTGCCAGCAGCCCGAAGGCGGGGGCGCTTTGGTCACCCCTCCACTTT.

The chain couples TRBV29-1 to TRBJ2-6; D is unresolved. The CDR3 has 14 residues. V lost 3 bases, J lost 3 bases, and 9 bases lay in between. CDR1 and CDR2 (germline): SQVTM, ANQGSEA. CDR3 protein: CSVELRYGANVLTF. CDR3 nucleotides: TGCAGCGTTGAGTTGAGGTATGGGGCCAACGTCCTGACTTTC. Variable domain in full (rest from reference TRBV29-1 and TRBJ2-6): SAVISQKPSRDICQRGTSLTIQCQVDSQVTMMFWYRQQPGQSLTLIATANQGSEATYESGFVIDKFPISRPNLTFSTLTVSNMSPEDSSIYLCSVELRYGANVLTFGAGSRLTVL.

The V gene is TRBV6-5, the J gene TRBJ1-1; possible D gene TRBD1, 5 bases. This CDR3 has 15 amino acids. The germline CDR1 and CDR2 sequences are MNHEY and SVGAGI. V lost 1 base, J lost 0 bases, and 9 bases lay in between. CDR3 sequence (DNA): TGTGCCAGCAGTTACTTCGACAGACTGAACACTGAAGCTTTCTTT. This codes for CASSYFDRLNTEAFF.

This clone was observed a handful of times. CDR3 residues: CASSLLNMNTEAFF. DNA of the CDR3: TGTGCCAGCAGCTTACTTAACATGAACACTGAAGCTTTCTTT. The rearrangement links TRBV7-9 to TRBJ1-1; unclear D gene. Germline V gene data show CDR1 as SEHNR and CDR2 as FQNEAQ (reference sequence). Between the trimmed V and J ends, which lost 2 bases and 0 bases, there was a span of 7 bases. The CDR3 is 14 residues long. Together with reference TRBV7-9 and TRBJ1-1, the CDR3 gives the full variable domain: DTGVSQNPRHKITKRGQNVTFRCDPISEHNRLYWYRQTLGQGPEFLTYFQNEAQLEKSRLLSDRFSAERPKGSFSTLEIQRTEQGDSAMYLCASSLLNMNTEAFFGQGTRLTVV.

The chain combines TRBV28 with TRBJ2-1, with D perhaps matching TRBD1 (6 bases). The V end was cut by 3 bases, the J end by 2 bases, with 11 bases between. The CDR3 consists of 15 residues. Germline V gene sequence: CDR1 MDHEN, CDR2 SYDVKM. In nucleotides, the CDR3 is TGTGCCAGCAGTTTCCGCAGGGGTGCCTACAATGAGCAGTTCTTC. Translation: CASSFRRGAYNEQFF.

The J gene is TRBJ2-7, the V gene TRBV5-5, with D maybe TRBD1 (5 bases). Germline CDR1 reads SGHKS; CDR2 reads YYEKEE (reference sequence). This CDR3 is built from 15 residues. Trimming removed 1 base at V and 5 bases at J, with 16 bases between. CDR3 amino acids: CASSLRSQGAHEQYF. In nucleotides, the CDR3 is TGTGCCAGCAGCTTGAGGTCCCAGGGTGCGCACGAGCAGTACTTC.

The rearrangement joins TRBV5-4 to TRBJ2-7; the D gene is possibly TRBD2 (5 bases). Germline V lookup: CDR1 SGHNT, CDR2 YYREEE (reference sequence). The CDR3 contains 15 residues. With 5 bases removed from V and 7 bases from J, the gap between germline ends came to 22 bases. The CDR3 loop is CASSSPKGELREQYF. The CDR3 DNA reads TGTGCCAGCAGTTCCCCGAAGGGAGAACTGCGGGAGCAGTACTTC.

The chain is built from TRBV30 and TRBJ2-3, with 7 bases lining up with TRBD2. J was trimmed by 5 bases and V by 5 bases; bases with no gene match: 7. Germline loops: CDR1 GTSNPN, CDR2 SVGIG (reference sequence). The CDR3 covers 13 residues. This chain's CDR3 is CAWCLGGLDTQYF. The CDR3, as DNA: TGTGCCTGGTGCCTGGGAGGGCTAGATACGCAGTATTTT.

This chain's CDR3 is CASSEASGGAYNEQFF. The CDR3 coding sequence is TGTGCCAGCAGTGAAGCGAGCGGGGGGGCCTACAATGAGCAGTTCTTC. This chain connects TRBV6-1 to TRBJ2-1, with TRBD2 identical over 10 bases. The ends lost 0 bases at V and 2 bases at J; junction bases unmatched: 1. CDR3 length equals 16 residues. Germline CDR1 is MNHNS and CDR2 is SASEGT.

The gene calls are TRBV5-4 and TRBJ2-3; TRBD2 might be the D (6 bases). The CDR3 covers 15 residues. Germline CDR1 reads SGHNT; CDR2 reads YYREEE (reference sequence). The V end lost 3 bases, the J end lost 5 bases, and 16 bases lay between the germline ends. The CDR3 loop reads CASSSLGSEGDTQYF. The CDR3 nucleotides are TGTGCCAGCAGCTCGCTCGGGAGCGAGGGAGATACGCAGTATTTT.

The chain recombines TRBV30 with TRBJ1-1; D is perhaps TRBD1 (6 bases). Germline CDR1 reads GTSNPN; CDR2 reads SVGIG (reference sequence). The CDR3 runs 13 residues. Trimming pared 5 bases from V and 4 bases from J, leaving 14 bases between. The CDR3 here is CAWDQGGGTEAFF. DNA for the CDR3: TGTGCCTGGGACCAAGGGGGGGGCACTGAAGCTTTCTTT.

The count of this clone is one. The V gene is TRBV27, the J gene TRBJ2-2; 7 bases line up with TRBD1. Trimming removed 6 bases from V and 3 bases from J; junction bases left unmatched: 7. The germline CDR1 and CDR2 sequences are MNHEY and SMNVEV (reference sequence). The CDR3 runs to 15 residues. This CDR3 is CASSVQGFYTGELFF. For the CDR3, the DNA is TGTGCCAGCAGCGTACAGGGGTTTTACACCGGGGAGCTGTTTTTT.

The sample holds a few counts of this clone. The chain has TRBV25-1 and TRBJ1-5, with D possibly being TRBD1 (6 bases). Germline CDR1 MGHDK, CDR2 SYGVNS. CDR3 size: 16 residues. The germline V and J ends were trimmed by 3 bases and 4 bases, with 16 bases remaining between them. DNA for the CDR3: TGTGCCAGCAGTGAGGACAGCCCGACGATGAATCAGCCCCAGCATTTT. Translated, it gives CASSEDSPTMNQPQHF. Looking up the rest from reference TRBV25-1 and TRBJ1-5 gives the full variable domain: EADIYQTPRYLVIGTGKKITLECSQTMGHDKMYWYQQDPGMELHLIHYSYGVNSTEKGDLSSESTVSRIRTEHFPLTLESARPSHTSQYLCASSEDSPTMNQPQHFGDGTRLSIL.

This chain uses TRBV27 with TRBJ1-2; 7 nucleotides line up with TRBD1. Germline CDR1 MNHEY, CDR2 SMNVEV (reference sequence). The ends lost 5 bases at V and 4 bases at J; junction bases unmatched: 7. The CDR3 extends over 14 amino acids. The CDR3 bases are TGTGCCAGCAGTACCCGCACAGGGGCCTATGGCTACACCTTC. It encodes CASSTRTGAYGYTF.

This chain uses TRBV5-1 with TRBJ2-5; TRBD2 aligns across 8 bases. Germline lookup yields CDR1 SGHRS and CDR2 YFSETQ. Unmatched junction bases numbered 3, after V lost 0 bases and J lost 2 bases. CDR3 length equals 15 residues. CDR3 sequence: CASSLAVAGQETQYF. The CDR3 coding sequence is TGCGCCAGCAGCTTGGCGGTAGCGGGGCAAGAGACCCAGTACTTC.

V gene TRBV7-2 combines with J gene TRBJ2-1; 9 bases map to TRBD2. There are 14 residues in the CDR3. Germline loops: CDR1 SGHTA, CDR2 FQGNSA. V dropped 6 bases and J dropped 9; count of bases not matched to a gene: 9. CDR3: CASSARGGVGEQFF. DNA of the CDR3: TGTGCCAGCAGTGCGCGGGGGGGCGTAGGTGAGCAGTTCTTC.

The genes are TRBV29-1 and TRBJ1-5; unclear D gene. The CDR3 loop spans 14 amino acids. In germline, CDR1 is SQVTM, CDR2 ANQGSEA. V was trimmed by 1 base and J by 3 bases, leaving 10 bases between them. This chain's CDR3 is CSVEGPGFNQPQHF. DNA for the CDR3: TGCAGCGTTGAAGGGCCCGGGTTCAATCAGCCCCAGCATTTT.

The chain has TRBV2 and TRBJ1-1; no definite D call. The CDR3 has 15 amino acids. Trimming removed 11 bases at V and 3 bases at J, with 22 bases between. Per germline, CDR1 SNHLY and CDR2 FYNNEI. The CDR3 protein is CAGRAMEGTDTEAFF. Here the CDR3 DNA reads TGTGCCGGACGGGCCATGGAGGGAACAGACACTGAAGCTTTCTTT. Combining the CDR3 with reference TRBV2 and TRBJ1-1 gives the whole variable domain EPEVTQTPSHQVTQMGQEVILRCVPISNHLYFYWYRQILGQKVEFLVSFYNNEISEKSEIFDDQFSVERPDGSNFTLKIRSTKLEDSAMYFCAGRAMEGTDTEAFFGQGTRLTVV.

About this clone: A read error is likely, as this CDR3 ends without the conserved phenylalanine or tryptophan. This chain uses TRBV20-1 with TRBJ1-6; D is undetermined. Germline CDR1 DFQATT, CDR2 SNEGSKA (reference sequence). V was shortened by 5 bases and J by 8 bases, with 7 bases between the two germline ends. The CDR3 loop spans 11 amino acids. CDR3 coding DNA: TGCAGTGCTCGGGGAGATTCACCCCTCCACTCT. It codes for CSARGDSPLHS.